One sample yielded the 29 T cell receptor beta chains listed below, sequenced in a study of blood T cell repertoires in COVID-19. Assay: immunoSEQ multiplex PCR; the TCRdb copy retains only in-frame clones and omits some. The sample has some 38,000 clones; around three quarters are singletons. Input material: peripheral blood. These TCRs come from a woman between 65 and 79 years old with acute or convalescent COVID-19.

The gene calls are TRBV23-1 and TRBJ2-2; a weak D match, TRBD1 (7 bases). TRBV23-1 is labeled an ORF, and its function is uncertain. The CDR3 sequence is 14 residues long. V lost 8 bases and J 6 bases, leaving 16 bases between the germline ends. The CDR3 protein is CASPHGRGAGELFF. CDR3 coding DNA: TGCGCCAGCCCTCATGGCAGGGGGGCCGGGGAGCTGTTTTTT.

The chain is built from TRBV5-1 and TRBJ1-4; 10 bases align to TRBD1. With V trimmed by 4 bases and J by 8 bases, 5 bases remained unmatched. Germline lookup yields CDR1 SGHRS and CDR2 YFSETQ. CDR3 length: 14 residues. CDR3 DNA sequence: TGCGCCAGCAGCGCTGACAGGGGGCAAGAAAAACTGTTTTTT. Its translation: CASSADRGQEKLFF.

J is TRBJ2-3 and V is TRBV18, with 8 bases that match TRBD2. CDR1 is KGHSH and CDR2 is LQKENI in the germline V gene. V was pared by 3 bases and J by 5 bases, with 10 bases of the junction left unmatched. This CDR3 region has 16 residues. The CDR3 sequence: CASSPAGVAGKDTQYF. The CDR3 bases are TGTGCCAGCTCACCCGCGGGGGTAGCGGGAAAAGATACGCAGTATTTT. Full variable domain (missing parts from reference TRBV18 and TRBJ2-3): NAGVMQNPRHLVRRRGQEARLRCSPMKGHSHVYWYRQLPEEGLKFMVYLQKENIIDESGMPKERFSAEFPKEGPSILRIQQVVRGDSAAYFCASSPAGVAGKDTQYFGPGTRLTVL.

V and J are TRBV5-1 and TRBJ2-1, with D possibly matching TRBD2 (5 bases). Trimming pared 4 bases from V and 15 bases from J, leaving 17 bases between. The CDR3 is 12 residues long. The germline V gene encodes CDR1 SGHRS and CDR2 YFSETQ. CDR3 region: CASSPDSPPGFF. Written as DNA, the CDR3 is TGCGCCAGCAGCCCGGACTCCCCGCCTGGGTTCTTC.

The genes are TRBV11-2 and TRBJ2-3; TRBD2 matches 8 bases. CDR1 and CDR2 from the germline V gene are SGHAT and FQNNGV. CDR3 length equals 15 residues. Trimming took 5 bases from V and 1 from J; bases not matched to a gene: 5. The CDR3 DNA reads TGTGCCAGCAGCACCCGGGGGGGCGGCACAGATACGCAGTATTTT. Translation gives CASSTRGGGTDTQYF.

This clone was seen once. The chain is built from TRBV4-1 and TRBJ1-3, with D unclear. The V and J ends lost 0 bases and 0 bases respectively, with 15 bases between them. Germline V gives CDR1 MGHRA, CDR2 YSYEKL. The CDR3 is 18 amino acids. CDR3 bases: TGCGCCAGCAGCCAAGATCAATTCGGACTCATCTCTGGAAACACCATATATTTT. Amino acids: CASSQDQFGLISGNTIYF.

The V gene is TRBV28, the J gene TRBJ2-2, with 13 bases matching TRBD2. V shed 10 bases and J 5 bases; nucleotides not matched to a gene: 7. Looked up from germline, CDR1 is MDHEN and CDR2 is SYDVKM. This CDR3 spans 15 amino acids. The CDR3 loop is CATLAGLAGTGELFF. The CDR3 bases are TGTGCCACCCTAGCGGGACTAGCGGGGACCGGGGAGCTGTTTTTT.

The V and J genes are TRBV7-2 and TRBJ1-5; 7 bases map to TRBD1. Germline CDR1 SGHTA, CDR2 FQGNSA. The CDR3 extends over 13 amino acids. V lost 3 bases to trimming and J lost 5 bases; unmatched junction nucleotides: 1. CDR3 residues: CASSFDRDQPQHF. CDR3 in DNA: TGTGCCAGCAGCTTTGACAGGGATCAGCCCCAGCATTTT.

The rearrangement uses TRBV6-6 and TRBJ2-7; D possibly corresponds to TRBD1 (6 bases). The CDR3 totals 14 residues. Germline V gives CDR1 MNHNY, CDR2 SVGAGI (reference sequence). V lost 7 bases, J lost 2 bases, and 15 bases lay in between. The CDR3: CASTLQGTTYEQYF. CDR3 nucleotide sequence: TGTGCCAGCACCCTACAGGGTACCACCTACGAGCAGTACTTC.

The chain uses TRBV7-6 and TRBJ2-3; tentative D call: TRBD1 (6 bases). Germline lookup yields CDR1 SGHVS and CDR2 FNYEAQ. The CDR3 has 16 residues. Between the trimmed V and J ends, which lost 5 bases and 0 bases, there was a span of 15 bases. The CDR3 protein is CASSLLQGVSTDTQYF. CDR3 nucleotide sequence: TGTGCCAGCAGCCTCCTACAGGGAGTTAGCACAGATACGCAGTATTTT. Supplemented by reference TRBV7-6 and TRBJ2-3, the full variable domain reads GAGVSQSPRYKVTKRGQDVALRCDPISGHVSLYWYRQALGQGPEFLTYFNYEAQQDKSGLPNDRFSAERPEGSISTLTIQRTEQRDSAMYRCASSLLQGVSTDTQYFGPGTRLTVL.

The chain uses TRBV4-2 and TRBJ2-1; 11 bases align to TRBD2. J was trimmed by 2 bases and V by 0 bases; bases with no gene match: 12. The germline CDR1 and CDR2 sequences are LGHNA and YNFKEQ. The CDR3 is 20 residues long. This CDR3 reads CASSQEGASGRILPYNEQFF. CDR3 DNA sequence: TGTGCCAGCAGCCAAGAAGGCGCTAGCGGGAGGATTTTACCCTACAATGAGCAGTTCTTC.

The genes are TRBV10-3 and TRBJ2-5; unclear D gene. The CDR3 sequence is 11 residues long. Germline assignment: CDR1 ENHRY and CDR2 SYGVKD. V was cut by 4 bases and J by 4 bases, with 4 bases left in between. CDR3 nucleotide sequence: TGTGCCATCAGTGGAGGAGAGACCCAGTACTTC. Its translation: CAISGGETQYF.

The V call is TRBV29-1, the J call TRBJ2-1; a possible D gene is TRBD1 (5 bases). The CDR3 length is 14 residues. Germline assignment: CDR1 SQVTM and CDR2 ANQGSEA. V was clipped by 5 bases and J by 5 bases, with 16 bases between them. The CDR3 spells CSVSSQIGDNEQFF. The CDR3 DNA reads TGCAGCGTTTCCTCACAAATAGGGGACAATGAGCAGTTCTTC.

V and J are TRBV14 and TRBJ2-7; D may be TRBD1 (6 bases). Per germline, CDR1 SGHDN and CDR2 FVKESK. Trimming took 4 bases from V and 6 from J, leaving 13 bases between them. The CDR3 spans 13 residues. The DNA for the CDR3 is TGTGCCAGCAGCCGGAACCGGGACACCGAGCAGTACTTC. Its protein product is CASSRNRDTEQYF.

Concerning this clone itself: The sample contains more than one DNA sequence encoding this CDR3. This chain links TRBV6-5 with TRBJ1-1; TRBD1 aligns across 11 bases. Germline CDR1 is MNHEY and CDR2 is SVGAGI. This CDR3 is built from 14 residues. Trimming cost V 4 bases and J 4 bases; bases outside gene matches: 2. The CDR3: CASSSGTGGTEAFF. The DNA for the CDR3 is TGTGCCAGCAGTTCAGGGACAGGGGGCACTGAAGCTTTCTTT.

The CDR3 sequence is CASSYPDSAGELFF. DNA of the CDR3: TGTGCCAGCAGTTACCCGGACAGTGCCGGGGAGCTGTTTTTT. This rearrangement joins TRBV6-5 to TRBJ2-2; TRBD1 is a possible D gene (6 bases). V lost 2 bases and J 6 bases, leaving 10 bases between the germline ends. Per the germline V gene, CDR1 is MNHEY and CDR2 is SVGAGI. This CDR3 has 14 residues.

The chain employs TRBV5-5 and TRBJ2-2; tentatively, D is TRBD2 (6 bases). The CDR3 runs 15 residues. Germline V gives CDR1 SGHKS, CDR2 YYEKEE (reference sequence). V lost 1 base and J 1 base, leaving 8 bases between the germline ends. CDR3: CASSLIGGNTGELFF. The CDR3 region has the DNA TGTGCCAGCAGCTTGATCGGGGGGAACACCGGGGAGCTGTTTTTT.

The CDR3 sequence: CASSLGGGRGQPQHF. CDR3 DNA sequence: TGTGCCAGCAGCTTAGGCGGGGGCCGTGGTCAGCCCCAGCATTTT. This chain joins TRBV28 and TRBJ1-5, with D tentatively TRBD1 (6 bases). Germline CDR1 reads MDHEN; CDR2 reads SYDVKM. Trimming stripped 6 bases from V and 6 bases from J, with 18 bases between. This CDR3 has 15 residues.

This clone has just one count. The CDR3 protein is CASSIFRASGKEVYEQYF. CDR3 bases: TGTGCCAGCAGTATCTTTAGGGCCAGCGGGAAGGAGGTCTACGAGCAGTACTTC. The chain carries TRBV27 and TRBJ2-7, with 7 bases matching TRBD2. Germline values: CDR1 MNHEY, CDR2 SMNVEV (reference sequence). V gave up 5 bases and J gave up 3 bases; unmatched junction bases: 19. The CDR3 loop spans 18 amino acids.

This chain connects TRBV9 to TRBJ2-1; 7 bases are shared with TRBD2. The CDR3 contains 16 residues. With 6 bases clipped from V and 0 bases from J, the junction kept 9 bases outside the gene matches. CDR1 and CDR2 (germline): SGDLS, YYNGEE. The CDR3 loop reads CASTVGGLSSYNEQFF. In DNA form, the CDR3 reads TGTGCCAGCACCGTGGGAGGGCTGTCCTCCTACAATGAGCAGTTCTTC.

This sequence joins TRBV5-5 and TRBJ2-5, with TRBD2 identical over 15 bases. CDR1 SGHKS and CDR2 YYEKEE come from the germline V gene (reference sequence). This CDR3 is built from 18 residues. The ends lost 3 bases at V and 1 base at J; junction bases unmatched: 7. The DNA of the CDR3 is TGTGCCAGCAGCTGGGGACTAGCGGGAGGCCCCTCCCAAGAGACCCAGTACTTC. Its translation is CASSWGLAGGPSQETQYF.

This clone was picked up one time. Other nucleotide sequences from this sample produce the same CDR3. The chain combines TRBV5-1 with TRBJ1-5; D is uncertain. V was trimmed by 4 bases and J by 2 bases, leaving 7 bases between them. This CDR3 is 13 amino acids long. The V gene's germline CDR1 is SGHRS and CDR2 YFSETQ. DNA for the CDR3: TGCGCCAGCAGCCCTGAGGGCAATCAGCCCCAGCATTTT. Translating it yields CASSPEGNQPQHF.

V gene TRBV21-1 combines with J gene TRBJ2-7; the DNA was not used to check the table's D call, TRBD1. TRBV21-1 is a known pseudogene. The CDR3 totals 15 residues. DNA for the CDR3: TGTGCCAGCAGCAACAACAGGGGGAGTCCCTACGAGCAGTACTTC. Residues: CASSNNRGSPYEQYF.

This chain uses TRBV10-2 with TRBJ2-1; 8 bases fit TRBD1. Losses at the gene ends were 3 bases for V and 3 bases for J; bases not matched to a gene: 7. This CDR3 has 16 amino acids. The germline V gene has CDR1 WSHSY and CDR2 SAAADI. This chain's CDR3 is CASSDFSGTGYNEQFF. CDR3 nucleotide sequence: TGCGCCAGCAGTGACTTTTCCGGGACAGGCTACAATGAGCAGTTCTTC.

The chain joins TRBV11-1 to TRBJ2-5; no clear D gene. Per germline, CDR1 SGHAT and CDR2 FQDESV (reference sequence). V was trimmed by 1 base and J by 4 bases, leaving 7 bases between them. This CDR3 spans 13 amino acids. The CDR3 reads CASSLVAGETQYF. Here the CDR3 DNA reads TGTGCCAGCAGCTTAGTTGCAGGAGAGACCCAGTACTTC.

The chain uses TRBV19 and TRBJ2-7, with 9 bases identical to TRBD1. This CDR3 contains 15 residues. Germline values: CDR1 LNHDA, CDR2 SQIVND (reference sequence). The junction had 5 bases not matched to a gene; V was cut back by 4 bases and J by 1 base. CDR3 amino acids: CASSRTGAASYEQYF. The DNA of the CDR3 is TGTGCCAGTAGTAGGACAGGGGCAGCTTCCTACGAGCAGTACTTC. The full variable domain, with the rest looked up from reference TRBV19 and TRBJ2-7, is DGGITQSPKYLFRKEGQNVTLSCEQNLNHDAMYWYRQDPGQGLRLIYYSQIVNDFQKGDIAEGYSVSREKKESFPLTVTSAQKNPTAFYLCASSRTGAASYEQYFGPGTRLTVT.

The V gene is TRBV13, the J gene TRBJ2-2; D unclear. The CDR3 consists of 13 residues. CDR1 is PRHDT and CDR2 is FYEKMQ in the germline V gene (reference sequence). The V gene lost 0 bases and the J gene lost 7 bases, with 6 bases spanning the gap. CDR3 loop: CASSLGRSGELFF. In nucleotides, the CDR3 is TGTGCCAGCAGCTTAGGCCGCAGCGGGGAGCTGTTTTTT.

CDR3 protein: CASSQGATGWKTQYF. The CDR3 coding sequence is TGTGCCAGCAGCCAAGGTGCGACAGGGTGGAAGACCCAGTACTTC. The rearrangement uses TRBV14 and TRBJ2-5; TRBD1 agrees at 7 bases. With V trimmed by 1 base and J by 6 bases, 8 bases remained unmatched. This CDR3 spans 15 amino acids. Per the germline V gene, CDR1 is SGHDN and CDR2 is FVKESK.

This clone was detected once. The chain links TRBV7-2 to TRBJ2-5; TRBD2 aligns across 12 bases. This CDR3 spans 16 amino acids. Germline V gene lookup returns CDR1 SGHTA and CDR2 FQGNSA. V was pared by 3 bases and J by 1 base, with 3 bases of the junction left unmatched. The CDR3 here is CASSLTSGGFQETQYF. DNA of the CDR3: TGTGCCAGCAGCTTGACTAGCGGGGGATTCCAAGAGACCCAGTACTTC.